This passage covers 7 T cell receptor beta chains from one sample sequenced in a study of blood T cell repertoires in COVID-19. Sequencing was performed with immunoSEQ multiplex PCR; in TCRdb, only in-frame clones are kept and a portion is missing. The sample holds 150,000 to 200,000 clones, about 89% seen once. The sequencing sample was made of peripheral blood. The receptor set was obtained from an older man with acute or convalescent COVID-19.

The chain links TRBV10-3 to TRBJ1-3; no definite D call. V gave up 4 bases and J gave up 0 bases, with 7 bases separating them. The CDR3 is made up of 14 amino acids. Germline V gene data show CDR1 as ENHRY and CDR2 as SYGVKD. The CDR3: CAISGGPSGNTIYF. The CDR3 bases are TGTGCCATCAGTGGTGGGCCCTCTGGAAACACCATATATTTT.

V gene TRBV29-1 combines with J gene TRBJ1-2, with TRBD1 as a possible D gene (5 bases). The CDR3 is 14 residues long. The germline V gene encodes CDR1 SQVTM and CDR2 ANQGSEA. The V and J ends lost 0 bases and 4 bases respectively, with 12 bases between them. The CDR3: CSVEDPGRVYGYTF. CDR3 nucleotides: TGCAGCGTTGAAGATCCCGGCAGGGTCTATGGCTACACCTTC.

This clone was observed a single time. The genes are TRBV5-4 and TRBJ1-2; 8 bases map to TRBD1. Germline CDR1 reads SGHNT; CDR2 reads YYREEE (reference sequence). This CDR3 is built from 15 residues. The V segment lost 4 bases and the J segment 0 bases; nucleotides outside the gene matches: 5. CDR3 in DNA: TGTGCCAGCAGCCTACAGGGGGAGCCTAACTATGGCTACACCTTC. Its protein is CASSLQGEPNYGYTF.

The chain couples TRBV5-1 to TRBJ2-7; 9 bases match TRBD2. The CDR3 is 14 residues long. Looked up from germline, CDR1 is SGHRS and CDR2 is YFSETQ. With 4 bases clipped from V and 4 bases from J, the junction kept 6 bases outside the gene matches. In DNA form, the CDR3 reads TGCGCCAGCAGCCGAGGACTAGCGAGTTACGAGCAGTACTTC. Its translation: CASSRGLASYEQYF.

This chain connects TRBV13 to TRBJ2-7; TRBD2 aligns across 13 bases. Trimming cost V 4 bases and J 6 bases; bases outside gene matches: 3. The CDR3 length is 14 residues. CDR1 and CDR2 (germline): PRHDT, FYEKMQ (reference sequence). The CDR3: CASSSGLAGAEQYF. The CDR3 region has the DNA TGTGCCAGCAGCTCCGGACTAGCGGGAGCCGAGCAGTACTTC.

The CDR3: CASSYLPGTAGNTIYF. In DNA form, the CDR3 reads TGTGCCAGCAGTTACCTACCCGGGACAGCAGGAAACACCATATATTTT. The chain is built from TRBV6-5 and TRBJ1-3; 7 bases agree with TRBD1. The germline CDR1 and CDR2 sequences are MNHEY and SVGAGI. V was pared by 2 bases and J by 4 bases, with 8 bases of the junction left unmatched. This CDR3 comprises 16 residues.

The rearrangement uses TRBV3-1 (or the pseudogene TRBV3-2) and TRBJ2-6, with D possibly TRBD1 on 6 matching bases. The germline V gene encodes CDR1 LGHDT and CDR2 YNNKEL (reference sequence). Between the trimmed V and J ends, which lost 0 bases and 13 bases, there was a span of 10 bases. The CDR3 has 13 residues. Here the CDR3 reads CASSQEGARVLTF. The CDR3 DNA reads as TGTGCCAGCAGCCAAGAGGGGGCTAGGGTCCTGACTTTC.